Shown below are 8 T cell receptor beta chains from a single sample sequenced in a study of blood T cell repertoires in COVID-19. The table came from immunoSEQ multiplex PCR; TCRdb's copy has only in-frame clones and leaves some out. This sample has hundreds of thousands of clones, with about 85% found just once. The specimen was peripheral blood. The receptors originated from a woman in her forties or fifties with active or convalescent COVID-19.

CDR3 nucleotides: TGTGCCAGCGGTGGGGTTAGCGGTGGGGAGCTGTTTTTT. Protein: CASGGVSGGELFF. This sequence joins TRBV9 and TRBJ2-2; TRBD2 is a possible D gene (6 bases). Germline V CDR1 and CDR2: SGDLS, YYNGEE. V lost 7 bases and J 8 bases, leaving 15 bases between the germline ends. This CDR3 has 13 residues.

The V call is TRBV7-2, the J call TRBJ2-1, with 8 bases that match TRBD2. The CDR3 length is 14 residues. Germline V gene lookup returns CDR1 SGHTA and CDR2 FQGNSA. V shed 5 bases and J 10 bases; nucleotides not matched to a gene: 10. The CDR3 sequence: CASSQLWTSIEQFF. The CDR3 DNA follows: TGTGCCAGCAGCCAGCTATGGACTAGCATAGAGCAGTTCTTC.

V gene TRBV27 combines with J gene TRBJ1-6; 7 bases line up with TRBD1. V lost 6 bases to trimming and J lost 9 bases; unmatched junction nucleotides: 17. Germline CDR1 MNHEY, CDR2 SMNVEV (reference sequence). The CDR3 sequence is 17 residues long. CDR3 nucleotides: TGTGCCAGCAGACTAGGACAGGTTGATTATCTTATTTCACCCCTCCACTTT. As protein: CASRLGQVDYLISPLHF.

CDR3 region: CASSQQPWTSGPLNEQFF. The CDR3 DNA reads TGTGCCAGCAGCCAACAACCATGGACTAGCGGGCCCCTCAATGAGCAGTTCTTC. The chain combines TRBV4-2 with TRBJ2-1, with 11 bases fitting TRBD2. The length of the CDR3 is 18 residues. Germline V CDR1 and CDR2: LGHNA, YNFKEQ. Unmatched junction bases numbered 12, after V lost 2 bases and J lost 6 bases.

The chain links TRBV27 to TRBJ2-3; TRBD2 aligns across 9 bases. There are 16 residues in the CDR3. Germline CDR1 MNHEY, CDR2 SMNVEV (reference sequence). Trimming removed 2 bases from V and 3 bases from J; junction bases left unmatched: 6. CDR3 sequence reads: CASSLVSGRGTDTQYF. The CDR3 DNA reads as TGTGCCAGCAGTTTAGTTAGCGGGAGAGGGACAGATACGCAGTATTTT.

The V and J genes are TRBV5-1 and TRBJ2-2; TRBD1 is a possible D gene (6 bases). Per the germline V gene, CDR1 is SGHRS and CDR2 is YFSETQ. V lost 4 bases, J lost 1 base, and 14 bases lay in between. The CDR3 is 16 amino acids. The CDR3 sequence is CASSPRSTGNTGELFF. The CDR3 region has the DNA TGCGCCAGCAGCCCCCGGTCGACAGGGAACACCGGGGAGCTGTTTTTT.

The chain has TRBV7-8 and TRBJ1-5; D remains ambiguous. The germline gives CDR1 SGHVS, CDR2 FQNEAQ. The CDR3 has 13 residues. V lost 2 bases, J lost 6 bases, and 8 bases lay in between. The CDR3 here is CASSLRQAQPQHF. CDR3 in DNA: TGTGCCAGCAGCTTACGTCAGGCTCAGCCCCAGCATTTT.

This chain connects TRBV12-5 to TRBJ2-1, with TRBD1 as a possible D gene (5 bases). The CDR3 covers 13 residues. Trimming pared 5 bases from V and 5 bases from J, leaving 10 bases between. Germline CDR1 is LGHNT and CDR2 is FRNRAP. For the CDR3, the DNA is TGTGCTAGTGGTCTTGACAGTAACAATGAGCAGTTCTTC. It encodes CASGLDSNNEQFF.